Given below is one T cell receptor delta chain in context. This clone turned up a few times. Its antigen target is currently unknown. Per-nucleotide qualities are absent, and no much larger clonotype sits a single base away. The library was prepared using PCR. TCRdb names Illumina MiSeq as the instrument used. Clones were re-identified by TCRdb from the public reads with CATT, and rows with the same DNA were merged. The sample table lists thousands of delta-chain clones, about 40% of them with a count of one. The biggest ten clones account for more than 4.5% of the sample. V lost 2 bases and J lost 4 bases; the stretch between them is 32 bases long. The germline V gene specifies TSWWSYY as CDR1 and QGS as CDR2. From the cysteine up to the phenylalanine, the CDR3 has a length of 21 residues. Only the CDR3 DNA is retained, 63 bases long and in frame from the first base. This sample is part of a study of human gamma delta and Vdelta1 T cells (dated by TCRdb to the late 2010s). Background on the whole study: In this study, the researchers looked at Delta One T cells, which are Vd1+ gamma-delta T cells, to see how well they work as cytotoxic effectors against acute myeloid leukemia. Points the paper makes about the study in general: Polyclonality and broad cytotoxic targeting of acute myeloid leukemia were reported for Delta One T cells.

Sequences were obtained from Vdelta1 gamma-delta T cells from blood grown in culture (DOT cells). Reading the label with the study, this specimen's cell subset or site is: Delta One T cells, in vitro expanded/differentiated Vd1+ gamma-delta T cells. The V gene is TRDV1 and the J gene is TRDJ1, with no reliable assignment of the D segment. The clonotype comes from a human donor in good health. CDR3 sequence: CALGEMYLRALVGFSRDKLIF. The DNA sequence is given as TGTGCTCTTGGGGAAATGTACCTAAGGGCGCTGGTCGGTTTTTCCCGCGATAAACTCATCTTT.